The 17 T cell receptor beta chains listed next were all sequenced from one sample in a study of T cell repertoires in cytomegalovirus infection. In TCRdb, the reads were re-called with MiXCR into one record per CDR3 protein. This sample has about 450,000 distinct CDR3 sequences, with approximately 31% found just once. Sequenced material: PBMCs. The receptors derive from a human donor in good health (CMV status not recorded). Some clones in this sample may be carry-over from other donors' samples.

V usage is TRBV25-1 and J usage is TRBJ2-1; 8 bases fit TRBD1. The CDR3 is 16 residues long. CDR1 is MGHDK, CDR2 SYGVNS, per germline. With 4 bases clipped from V and 6 bases from J, the junction kept 11 bases outside the gene matches. The CDR3 is CASSAPTGAKGNEQFF. The CDR3 DNA sequence: TGTGCCAGCAGTGCTCCGACAGGGGCTAAGGGCAATGAGCAGTTCTTC.

This clonotype has at least ten counts. This chain joins TRBV7-8 and TRBJ1-1; no reliable D call. V was trimmed by 3 bases and J by 1 base, leaving 12 bases between them. This CDR3 spans 15 amino acids. Germline V gene lookup returns CDR1 SGHVS and CDR2 FQNEAQ. The CDR3 DNA is TGTGCCAGCAGCTTGATTGACCATGGGAACACTGAAGCTTTCTTT. Its protein is CASSLIDHGNTEAFF.

The chain couples TRBV4-2 to TRBJ2-3; tentative D call: TRBD2 (7 bases). Trimming removed 1 base from V and 4 bases from J, with 12 bases in between. The CDR3 sequence is 15 residues long. Germline V CDR1 and CDR2: LGHNA, YNFKEQ. The CDR3 spells CASSQAGGGSDTQYF. The CDR3 DNA reads as TGTGCCAGCAGCCAAGCGGGGGGCGGTTCAGATACGCAGTATTTT.

A single count supports this clonotype. This may stem from a read error, because a much larger clone lies one nucleotide away. This chain uses TRBV7-2 with TRBJ2-3, with D unresolved. Germline CDR1 reads SGHTA; CDR2 reads FQGNSA. The CDR3 length is 15 residues. The CDR3 region has the DNA TGTGCCAACAGCTCCGAACGGCGGCCTACAGATACGCAGTATTTT. It encodes CANSSERRPTDTQYF.

As to this clonotype: A read error may be the cause here, since a much bigger clone is one base away. Without the conserved terminal phenylalanine or tryptophan, this CDR3 likely stems from a read error. The chain's CDR3 is CASSDPGPSYEQYL. CDR3 coding DNA: TGTGCCAGCAGTGACCCAGGACCTTCCTACGAGCAGTACTTA. The chain carries TRBV6-1 and TRBJ2-7, with D unresolved. There are 14 residues in the CDR3. Trimming took off 3 bases at V and 1 base at J, with 10 bases between the two ends. CDR1 and CDR2 (germline): MNHNS, SASEGT.

The sample holds many counts of this clonotype. The chain couples TRBV7-2 to TRBJ1-3; D is perhaps TRBD1 (5 bases). This CDR3 region has 13 residues. Trimming removed 8 bases at V and 1 base at J, with 9 bases between. The germline gives CDR1 SGHTA, CDR2 FQGNSA. CDR3 protein: CASGAGSGNTIYF. The DNA of the CDR3 is TGTGCCAGCGGGGCAGGGTCTGGAAACACCATATATTTT.

This chain links TRBV19 with TRBJ2-7, with D possibly called TRBD1 or TRBD2 (5 bases each). CDR1 LNHDA and CDR2 SQIVND come from the germline V gene (reference sequence). Trimming removed 4 bases at V and 3 bases at J, with 16 bases between. This CDR3 has 15 residues. CDR3 in DNA: TGTGCCAGTAGTACGGGGCACGAGGGCGGCTACGAGCAGTACTTC. Encoded protein: CASSTGHEGGYEQYF. Full variable domain (missing parts from reference TRBV19 and TRBJ2-7): DGGITQSPKYLFRKEGQNVTLSCEQNLNHDAMYWYRQDPGQGLRLIYYSQIVNDFQKGDIAEGYSVSREKKESFPLTVTSAQKNPTAFYLCASSTGHEGGYEQYFGPGTRLTVT.

The chain links TRBV5-4 to TRBJ2-1; 7 positions agree with TRBD1. Germline CDR1 and CDR2: SGHNT and YYREEE (reference sequence). The CDR3 contains 15 residues. The V and J ends lost 4 bases and 4 bases, in that order; junction bases with no gene match: 8. CDR3 residues: CASSPWTGRYNEQFF. CDR3 sequence (DNA): TGTGCCAGCAGCCCCTGGACAGGAAGATACAATGAGCAGTTCTTC.

This clonotype was observed many times. The V call is TRBV7-2, the J call TRBJ2-3; perhaps D is TRBD1 or TRBD2 (6 bases each). CDR3 length equals 16 residues. Germline V gene sequence: CDR1 SGHTA, CDR2 FQGNSA. V was cut by 5 bases and J by 0 bases, with 15 bases left in between. The CDR3 region has the DNA TGTGCCAGCAGCCTCGAGGGGGGCCGCAGCACAGATACGCAGTATTTT. The encoded protein is CASSLEGGRSTDTQYF.

This clonotype has only a few counts. The V call is TRBV6-5, the J call TRBJ2-7; 10 bases are a match to TRBD1. This CDR3 region has 15 residues. Unmatched junction bases numbered 7, after V lost 2 bases and J lost 6 bases. Germline-derived CDR1 and CDR2 are MNHEY and SVGAGI. DNA for the CDR3: TGTGCCAGCAGTTACCTAACGACAGGGGGCGGCGAGCAGTACTTC. This codes for CASSYLTTGGGEQYF.

V gene TRBV12-3 or TRBV12-4 combines with J gene TRBJ1-1, with a weak D call TRBD1 (6 bases). The CDR3 sequence is 13 residues long. V lost 6 bases and J lost 5, with 13 bases in between. The CDR3 DNA reads TGTGCCAGCAGGGGACTTCAGGGGACTGAAGCTTTCTTT. As protein: CASRGLQGTEAFF.

The table lists this clonotype with a few counts. The chain links TRBV19 to TRBJ2-1, with D hard to call. This CDR3 spans 15 amino acids. Germline CDR1 LNHDA, CDR2 SQIVND (reference sequence). V lost 4 bases, J lost 5 bases, and 15 bases lay in between. This CDR3 is CASSSNPPSDNEQFF. DNA of the CDR3: TGTGCCAGTAGTAGTAACCCTCCAAGTGACAATGAGCAGTTCTTC.

This clonotype was observed a handful of times. The chain has TRBV15 and TRBJ2-4; D possibly uses TRBD1 or TRBD2 (5 bases each). CDR1 LNHNV and CDR2 YYDKDF come from the germline V gene (reference sequence). The ends were cut back, 5 bases at V and 7 bases at J, with 9 bases in the middle. CDR3 length: 12 amino acids. The CDR3 coding sequence is TGTGCCACCAGCGCAGGGACCAACATTCAGTACTTC. The encoded protein is CATSAGTNIQYF.

This clonotype was detected only a few times. The J gene is TRBJ2-1, the V gene TRBV7-8; TRBD1 matches 7 bases. The CDR3 has 10 amino acids. Losses at the gene ends were 10 bases for V and 10 bases for J; bases not matched to a gene: 4. From germline, CDR1 is SGHVS and CDR2 FQNEAQ. The CDR3 reads CATWDSEQFF. The CDR3 nucleotides read TGTGCCACCTGGGACAGCGAGCAGTTCTTC.

This chain links TRBV4-2 with TRBJ2-1; D is possibly TRBD1 (8 bases). V gave up 1 base and J gave up 4 bases, with 20 bases separating them. The CDR3 has 18 residues. Germline CDR1 is LGHNA and CDR2 is YNFKEQ. The CDR3 protein is CASSQGSGGGGFYNEQFF. Here the CDR3 DNA reads TGTGCCAGCAGCCAAGGTTCAGGGGGCGGGGGTTTTTACAATGAGCAGTTCTTC.

The table lists this clonotype with a few counts. The chain is built from TRBV4-1 and TRBJ1-5; 7 bases agree with TRBD1. The CDR3 loop spans 13 amino acids. The V gene's germline CDR1 is MGHRA and CDR2 YSYEKL. J lost 9 bases, V lost 4 bases, and 6 bases had no gene match. The CDR3: CASSPDRSRPQHF. In DNA form, the CDR3 reads TGCGCCAGCAGCCCGGACAGGTCGCGGCCCCAGCATTTT.

The rearrangement links TRBV5-5 to TRBJ1-1, with a tentative D call TRBD1 (5 bases). The CDR3 is made up of 15 amino acids. V shed 2 bases and J shed 4 bases, with 15 bases lying between them. Germline assignment: CDR1 SGHKS and CDR2 YYEKEE (reference sequence). The DNA of the CDR3 is TGTGCCAGCAGCTTCCGTCAGGGAGGGAGCACTGAAGCTTTCTTT. This encodes CASSFRQGGSTEAFF.